This entry is about one T cell receptor beta chain. Its antigen is as yet unknown. A sample-barcoded 5' primer and a J-beta primer mix were used in a second PCR of roughly 7 to 12 cycles. MiXCR was run by TCRdb on the 5' RACE reads, yielding one entry per CDR3 protein. The sample consists of roughly 500,000 distinct CDR3 sequences, roughly a quarter of them appearing once. Germline lookup yields CDR1 SGHRS and CDR2 YFSETQ. Trimming shortened V by 8 bases and J by 0 bases, and 17 bases separated the two germline ends. This CDR3 is 15 amino acids long. The sample is drawn from a study of blood T cells in healthy people across ages. Study findings and constraints: Diversity was higher, and naive CD4+ cells more numerous, in long-lived donors than in aged donors. Diversity was estimated from one million T cells, and these estimates were considered underestimates. A conclusive naive versus antigen-experienced comparison was prevented by the unsorted PBMCs.

The TCR comes from a woman between 65 and 79 years old in good health. This chain joins TRBV5-1 and TRBJ1-2; D remains unclear. Source material: blood. The CDR3 DNA sequence: TGCGCCAGTCGGATTGGTGAGCTAACTAACTATGGCTACACCTTC. Protein product: CASRIGELTNYGYTF.